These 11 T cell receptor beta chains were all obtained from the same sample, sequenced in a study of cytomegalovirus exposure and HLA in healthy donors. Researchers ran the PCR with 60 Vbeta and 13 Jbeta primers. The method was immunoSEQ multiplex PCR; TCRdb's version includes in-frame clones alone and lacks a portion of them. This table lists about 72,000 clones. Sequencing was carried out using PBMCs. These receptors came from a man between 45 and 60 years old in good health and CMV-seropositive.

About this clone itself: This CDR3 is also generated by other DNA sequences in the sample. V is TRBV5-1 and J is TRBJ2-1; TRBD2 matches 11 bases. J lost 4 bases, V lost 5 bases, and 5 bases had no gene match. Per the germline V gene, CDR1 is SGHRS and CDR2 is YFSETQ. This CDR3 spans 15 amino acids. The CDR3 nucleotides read TGCGCCAGCAGGCCTCTAGCGGGAGGTTACAATGAGCAGTTCTTC. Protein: CASRPLAGGYNEQFF. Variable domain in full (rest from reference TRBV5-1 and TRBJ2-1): KAGVTQTPRYLIKTRGQQVTLSCSPISGHRSVSWYQQTPGQGLQFLFEYFSETQRNKGNFPGRFSGRQFSNSRSEMNVSTLELGDSALYLCASRPLAGGYNEQFFGPGTRLTVL.

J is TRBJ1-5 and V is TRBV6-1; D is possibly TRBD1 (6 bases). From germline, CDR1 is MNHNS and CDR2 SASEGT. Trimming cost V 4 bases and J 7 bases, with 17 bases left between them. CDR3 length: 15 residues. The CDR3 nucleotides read TGTGCCAGCAGTGTACAGGGTCGGTTGGGACAGCCCCAGCATTTT. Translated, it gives CASSVQGRLGQPQHF.

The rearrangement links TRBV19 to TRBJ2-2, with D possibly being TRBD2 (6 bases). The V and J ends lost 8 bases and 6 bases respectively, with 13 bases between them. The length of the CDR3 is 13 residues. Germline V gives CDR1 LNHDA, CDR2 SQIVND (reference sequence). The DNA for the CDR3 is TGTGCCAGTTTTTCGCCGGGGGCCGGGGAGCTGTTTTTT. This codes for CASFSPGAGELFF.

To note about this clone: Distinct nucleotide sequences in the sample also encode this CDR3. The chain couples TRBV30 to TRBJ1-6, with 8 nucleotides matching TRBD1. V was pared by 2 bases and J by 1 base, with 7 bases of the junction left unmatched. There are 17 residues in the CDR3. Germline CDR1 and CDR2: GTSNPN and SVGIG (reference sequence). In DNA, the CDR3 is TGTGCCTGGAGTCCAACAGGGGGAATTTCCTATAATTCACCCCTCCACTTT. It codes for CAWSPTGGISYNSPLHF.

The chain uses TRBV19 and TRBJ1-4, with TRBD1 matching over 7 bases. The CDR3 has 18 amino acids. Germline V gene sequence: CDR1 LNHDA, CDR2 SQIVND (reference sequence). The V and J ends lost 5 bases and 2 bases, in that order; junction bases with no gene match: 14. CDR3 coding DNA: TGTGCCAGTAGTCGGGACAGCCTCGCACTTAGTACTAATGAAAAACTGTTTTTT. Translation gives CASSRDSLALSTNEKLFF.

The CDR3 reads CASSQQLASTDTQYF. The CDR3 bases are TGTGCCAGCAGCCAACAGCTAGCTAGCACAGATACGCAGTATTTT. This rearrangement joins TRBV14 to TRBJ2-3, with a possible D match to TRBD2 (5 bases). The CDR3 runs to 15 residues. CDR1 is SGHDN and CDR2 is FVKESK in the germline V gene. V lost 2 bases and J lost 0, with 9 bases in between.

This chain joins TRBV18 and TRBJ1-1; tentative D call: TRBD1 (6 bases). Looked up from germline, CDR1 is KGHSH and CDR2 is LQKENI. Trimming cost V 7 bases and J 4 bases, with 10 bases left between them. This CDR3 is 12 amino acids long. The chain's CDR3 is CASFQGTTEAFF. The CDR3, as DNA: TGTGCCAGCTTTCAGGGGACCACTGAAGCTTTCTTT.

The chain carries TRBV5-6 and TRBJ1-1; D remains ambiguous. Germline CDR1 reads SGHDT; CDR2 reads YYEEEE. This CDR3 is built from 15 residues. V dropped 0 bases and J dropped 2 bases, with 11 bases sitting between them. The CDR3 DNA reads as TGTGCCAGCAGCTTGGGAACCAGAACCAACACTGAAGCTTTCTTT. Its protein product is CASSLGTRTNTEAFF.

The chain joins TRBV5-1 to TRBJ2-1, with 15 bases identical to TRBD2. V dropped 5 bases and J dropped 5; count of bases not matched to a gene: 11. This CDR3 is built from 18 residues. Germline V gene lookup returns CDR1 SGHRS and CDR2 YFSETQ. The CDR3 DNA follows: TGCGCCAGCAGGCCGGAGCCTGGACTAGCGGGAGGGCACAATGAGCAGTTCTTC. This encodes CASRPEPGLAGGHNEQFF.

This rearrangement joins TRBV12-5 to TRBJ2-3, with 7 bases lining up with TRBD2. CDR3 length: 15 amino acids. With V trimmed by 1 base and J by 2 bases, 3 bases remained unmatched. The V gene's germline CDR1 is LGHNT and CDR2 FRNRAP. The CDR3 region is CASGLGAGNTDTQYF. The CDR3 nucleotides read TGTGCTAGTGGTTTGGGAGCGGGGAACACAGATACGCAGTATTTT.

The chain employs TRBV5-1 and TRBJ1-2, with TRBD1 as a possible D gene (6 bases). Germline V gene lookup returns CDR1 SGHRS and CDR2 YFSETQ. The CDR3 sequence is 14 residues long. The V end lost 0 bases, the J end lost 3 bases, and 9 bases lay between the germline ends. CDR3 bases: TGCGCCAGCAGCTTGGGGACAGCCGACTATGGCTACACCTTC. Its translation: CASSLGTADYGYTF.